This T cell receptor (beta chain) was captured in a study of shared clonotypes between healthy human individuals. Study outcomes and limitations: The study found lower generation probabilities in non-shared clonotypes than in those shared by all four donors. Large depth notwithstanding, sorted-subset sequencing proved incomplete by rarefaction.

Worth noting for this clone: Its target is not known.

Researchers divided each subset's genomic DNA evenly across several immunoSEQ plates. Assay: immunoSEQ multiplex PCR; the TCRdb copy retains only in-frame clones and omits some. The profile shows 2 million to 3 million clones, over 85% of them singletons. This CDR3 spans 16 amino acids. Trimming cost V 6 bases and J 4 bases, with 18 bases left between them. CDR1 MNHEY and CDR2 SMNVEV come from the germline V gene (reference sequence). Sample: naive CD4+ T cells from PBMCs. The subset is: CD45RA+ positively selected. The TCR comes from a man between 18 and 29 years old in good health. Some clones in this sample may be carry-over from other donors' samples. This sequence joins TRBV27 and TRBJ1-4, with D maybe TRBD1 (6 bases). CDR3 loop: CASSPYTGTLNEKLFF. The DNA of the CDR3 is TGTGCCAGCAGCCCCTATACAGGGACTCTTAATGAAAAACTGTTTTTT.